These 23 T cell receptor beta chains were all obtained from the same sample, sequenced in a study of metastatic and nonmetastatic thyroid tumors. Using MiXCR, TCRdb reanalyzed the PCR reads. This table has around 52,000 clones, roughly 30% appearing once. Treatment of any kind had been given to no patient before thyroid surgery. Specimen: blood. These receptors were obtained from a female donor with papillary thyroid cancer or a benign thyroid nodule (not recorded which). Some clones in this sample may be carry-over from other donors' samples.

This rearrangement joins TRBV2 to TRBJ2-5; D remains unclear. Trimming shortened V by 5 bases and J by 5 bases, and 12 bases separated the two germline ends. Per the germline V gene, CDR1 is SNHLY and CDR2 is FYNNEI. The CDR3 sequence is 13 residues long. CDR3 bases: TGTGCCAGCAGTCCTCTGGTGGGGGAGACCCAGTACTTC. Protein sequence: CASSPLVGETQYF.

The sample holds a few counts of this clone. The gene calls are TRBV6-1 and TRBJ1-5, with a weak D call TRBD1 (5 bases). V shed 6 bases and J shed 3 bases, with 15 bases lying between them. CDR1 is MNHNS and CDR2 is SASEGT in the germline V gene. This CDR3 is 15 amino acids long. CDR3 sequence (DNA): TGTGCCAGCAGCGGGGGGGATACGGCCAATCAGCCCCAGCATTTT. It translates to CASSGGDTANQPQHF.

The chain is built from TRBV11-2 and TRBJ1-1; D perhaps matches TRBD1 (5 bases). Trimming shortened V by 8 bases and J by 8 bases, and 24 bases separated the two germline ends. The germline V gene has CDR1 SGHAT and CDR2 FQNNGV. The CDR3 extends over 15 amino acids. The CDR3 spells CASVHWLNRNPEAFF. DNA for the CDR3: TGTGCCAGCGTACACTGGTTAAACAGGAACCCCGAAGCTTTCTTT.

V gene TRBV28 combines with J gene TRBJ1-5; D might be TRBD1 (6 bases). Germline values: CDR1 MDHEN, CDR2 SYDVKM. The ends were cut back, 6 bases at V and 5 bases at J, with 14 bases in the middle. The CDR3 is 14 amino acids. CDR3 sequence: CASRTRTAYQPQHF. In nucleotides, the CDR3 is TGTGCCAGCAGGACGCGGACAGCCTATCAGCCCCAGCATTTT.

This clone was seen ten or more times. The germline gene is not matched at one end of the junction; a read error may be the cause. CDR3 amino acids: CASSQTSRETQYF. For the CDR3, the DNA is TGTGCTAGCAGCCAAACTAGCAGGGAGACCCAGTACTTC. V and J are TRBV7-7 and TRBJ2-5; a possible D gene is TRBD2 (6 bases). Germline values: CDR1 SSHAT, CDR2 FNYEAQ (reference sequence). The CDR3 spans 13 residues.

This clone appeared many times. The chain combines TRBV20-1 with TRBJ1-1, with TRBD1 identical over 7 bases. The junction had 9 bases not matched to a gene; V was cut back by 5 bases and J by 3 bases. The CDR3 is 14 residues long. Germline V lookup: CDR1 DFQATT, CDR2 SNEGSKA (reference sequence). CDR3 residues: CSALRGHGDTEAFF. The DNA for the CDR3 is TGCAGTGCTTTAAGGGGGCACGGGGACACTGAAGCTTTCTTT.

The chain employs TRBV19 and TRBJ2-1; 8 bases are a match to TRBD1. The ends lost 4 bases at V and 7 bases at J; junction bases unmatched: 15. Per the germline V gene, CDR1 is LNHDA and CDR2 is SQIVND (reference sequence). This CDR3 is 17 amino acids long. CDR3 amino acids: CASSKGQEIRGWNEQFF. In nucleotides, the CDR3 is TGTGCCAGTAGTAAGGGACAGGAAATTCGCGGTTGGAATGAGCAGTTCTTC.

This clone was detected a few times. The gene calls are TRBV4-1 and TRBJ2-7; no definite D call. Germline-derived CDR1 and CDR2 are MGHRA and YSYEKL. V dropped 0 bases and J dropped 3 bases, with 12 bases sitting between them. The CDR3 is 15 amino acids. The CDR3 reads CASSQDRRLFYEQYF. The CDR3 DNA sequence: TGCGCCAGCAGCCAAGATAGGAGACTGTTCTACGAGCAGTACTTC.

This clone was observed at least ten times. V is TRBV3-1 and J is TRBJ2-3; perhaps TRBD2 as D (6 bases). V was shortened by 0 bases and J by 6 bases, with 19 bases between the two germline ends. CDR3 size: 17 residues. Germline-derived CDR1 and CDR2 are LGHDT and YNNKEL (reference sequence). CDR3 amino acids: CASSQDSGAGLTDTQYF. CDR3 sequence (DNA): TGTGCCAGCAGCCAAGATAGTGGCGCGGGGCTCACGGATACGCAGTATTTT.

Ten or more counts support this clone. CDR3 in DNA: TGTGCCAGCAGCCAAGTTAGGACTAGCGGGTACTACGAGCAGTACTTC. This gives the protein CASSQVRTSGYYEQYF. The genes are TRBV14 and TRBJ2-7; 11 positions agree with TRBD2. There are 16 residues in the CDR3. CDR1 SGHDN and CDR2 FVKESK come from the germline V gene. Germline trimming cut 1 base from V and 3 bases from J; bases unmatched to any gene: 5.

CDR3 residues: CASSIAGTSSYNSPLHF. CDR3 nucleotide sequence: TGTGCCAGTAGTATAGCGGGCACGAGCTCCTATAATTCACCCCTCCACTTT. The V call is TRBV19, the J call TRBJ1-6; D uncertain. Trimming stripped 1 base from V and 0 bases from J, with 10 bases between. CDR1 and CDR2 from the germline V gene are LNHDA and SQIVND (reference sequence). This CDR3 has 17 residues.

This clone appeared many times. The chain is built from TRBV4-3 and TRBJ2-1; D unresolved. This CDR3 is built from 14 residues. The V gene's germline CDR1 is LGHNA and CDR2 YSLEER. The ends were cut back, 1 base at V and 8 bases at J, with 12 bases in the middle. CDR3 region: CASSQGSHGYEQFF. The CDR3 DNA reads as TGCGCCAGCAGCCAAGGATCCCATGGCTATGAGCAGTTCTTC.

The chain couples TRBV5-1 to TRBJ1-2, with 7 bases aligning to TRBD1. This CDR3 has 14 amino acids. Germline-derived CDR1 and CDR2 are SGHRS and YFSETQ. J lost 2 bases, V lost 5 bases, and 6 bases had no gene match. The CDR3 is CASRGGTVNYGYTF. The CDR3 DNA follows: TGCGCCAGCAGAGGAGGGACAGTAAACTATGGCTACACCTTC.

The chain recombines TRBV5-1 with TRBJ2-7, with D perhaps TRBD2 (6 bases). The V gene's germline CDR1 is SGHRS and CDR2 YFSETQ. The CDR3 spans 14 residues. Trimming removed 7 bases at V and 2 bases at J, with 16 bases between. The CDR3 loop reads CASLVGGTPYEQYF. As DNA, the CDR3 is TGCGCCAGCCTAGTCGGCGGGACCCCCTACGAGCAGTACTTC.

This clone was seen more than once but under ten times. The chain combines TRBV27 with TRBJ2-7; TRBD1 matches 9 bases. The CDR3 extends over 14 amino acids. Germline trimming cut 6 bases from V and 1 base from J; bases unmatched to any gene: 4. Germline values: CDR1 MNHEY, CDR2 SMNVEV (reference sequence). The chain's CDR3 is CASRDRGFSYEQYF. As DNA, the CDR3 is TGTGCCAGCAGGGACAGGGGATTTTCCTACGAGCAGTACTTC.

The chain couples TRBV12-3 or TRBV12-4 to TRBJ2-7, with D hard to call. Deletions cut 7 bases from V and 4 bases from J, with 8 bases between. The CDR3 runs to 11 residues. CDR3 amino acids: CASMVGYEQYF. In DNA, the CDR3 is TGTGCCAGCATGGTGGGGTACGAGCAGTACTTC.

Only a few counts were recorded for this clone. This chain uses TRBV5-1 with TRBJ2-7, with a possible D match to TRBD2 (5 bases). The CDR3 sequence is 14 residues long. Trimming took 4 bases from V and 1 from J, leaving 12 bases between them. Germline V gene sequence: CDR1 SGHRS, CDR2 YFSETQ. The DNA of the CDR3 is TGCGCCAGCAGCGCGGGCCCGGCGTCCTACGAGCAGTACTTC. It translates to CASSAGPASYEQYF.

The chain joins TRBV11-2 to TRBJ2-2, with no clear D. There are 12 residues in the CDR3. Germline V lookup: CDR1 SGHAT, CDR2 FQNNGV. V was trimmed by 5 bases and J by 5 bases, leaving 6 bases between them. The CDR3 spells CASSQGTGELFF. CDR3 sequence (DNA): TGTGCCAGCAGCCAAGGGACCGGGGAGCTGTTTTTT.

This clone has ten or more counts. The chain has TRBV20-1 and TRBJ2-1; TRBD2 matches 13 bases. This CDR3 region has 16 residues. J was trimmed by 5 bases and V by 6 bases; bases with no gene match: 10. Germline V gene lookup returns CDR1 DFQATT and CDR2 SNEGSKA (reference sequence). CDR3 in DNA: TGCAGTGCCACAATCGGGACTAGCGGGACTAACAATGAGCAGTTCTTC. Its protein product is CSATIGTSGTNNEQFF.

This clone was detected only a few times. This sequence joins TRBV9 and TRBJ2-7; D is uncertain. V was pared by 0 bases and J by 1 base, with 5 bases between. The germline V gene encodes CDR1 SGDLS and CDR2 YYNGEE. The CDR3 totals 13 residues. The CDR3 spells CASSVVSSYEQYF. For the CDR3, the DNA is TGTGCCAGCAGCGTAGTCTCGTCCTACGAGCAGTACTTC.

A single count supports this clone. Written as DNA, the CDR3 is TGTGCCAGCAGCTTAGCCGGGACAAAAGGCTACACCTTC. This sequence encodes CASSLAGTKGYTF. The J gene is TRBJ1-2, the V gene TRBV7-9; tentative D call: TRBD1 (6 bases). The CDR3 has 13 residues. Trimming cost V 0 bases and J 8 bases, with 10 bases left between them. From germline, CDR1 is SEHNR and CDR2 FQNEAQ (reference sequence).

CDR3 residues: CASSQESRTVNYGYTF. CDR3 DNA: TGCGCCAGCAGCCAAGAATCCCGGACCGTAAACTATGGCTACACCTTC. J is TRBJ1-2 and V is TRBV4-1; D unclear. The CDR3 spans 16 residues. CDR1 and CDR2 from the germline V gene are MGHRA and YSYEKL. Trimming removed 0 bases from V and 2 bases from J, with 13 bases in between.

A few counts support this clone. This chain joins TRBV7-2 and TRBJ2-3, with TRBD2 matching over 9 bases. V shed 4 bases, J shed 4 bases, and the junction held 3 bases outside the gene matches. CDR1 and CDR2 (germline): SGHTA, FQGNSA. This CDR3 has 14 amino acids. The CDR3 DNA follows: TGTGCCAGCAGCTCTGGCGGGAGGGCAGATACGCAGTATTTT. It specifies CASSSGGRADTQYF.